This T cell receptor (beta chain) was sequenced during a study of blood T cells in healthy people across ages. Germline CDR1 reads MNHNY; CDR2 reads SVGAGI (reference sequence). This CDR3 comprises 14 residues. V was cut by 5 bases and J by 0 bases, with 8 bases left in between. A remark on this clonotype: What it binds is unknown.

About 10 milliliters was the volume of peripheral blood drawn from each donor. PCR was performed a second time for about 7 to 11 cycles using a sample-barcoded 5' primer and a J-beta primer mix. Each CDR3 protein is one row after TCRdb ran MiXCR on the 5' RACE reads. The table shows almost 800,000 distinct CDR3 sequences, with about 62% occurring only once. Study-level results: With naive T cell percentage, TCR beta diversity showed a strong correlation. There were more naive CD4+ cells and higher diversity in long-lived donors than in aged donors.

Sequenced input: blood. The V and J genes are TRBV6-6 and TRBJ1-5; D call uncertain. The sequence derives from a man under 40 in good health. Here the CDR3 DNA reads TGTGCCAGCAGTATACAGAGTAGCAATCAGCCCCAGCATTTT. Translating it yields CASSIQSSNQPQHF.